These 20 T cell receptor beta chains originate from one sample sequenced in a study of human T cells and chemical hapten exposure. One entry per CDR3 protein, called by TCRdb with MiXCR from the RACE reads. The table has more than 85,000 distinct CDR3 sequences, 8.5% seen once. Stated time point: pre-sensitization, week 0. Treatment denoted: therapeutic diphenylcyclopropenone sensitization with weekly scalp DPC. The specimen was whole blood, collected in connection with sensitization to the hapten diphenylcyclopropenone (DPC). The source is a man aged 40-49 years with alopecia areata. Some clones in this sample may be carry-over from other donors' samples.

The V call is TRBV29-1, the J call TRBJ2-3; a weak D match, TRBD2 (5 bases). Trimming pared 6 bases from V and 3 bases from J, leaving 16 bases between. The CDR3 spans 14 residues. CDR1 is SQVTM, CDR2 ANQGSEA, per germline. The CDR3 DNA sequence: TGCAGCGTGAAAGGACTGCACCCTACAGATACGCAGTATTTT. Amino acid sequence: CSVKGLHPTDTQYF.

In this sample, this clonotype turned up a few times. The chain combines TRBV3-1 with TRBJ2-3; 9 nucleotides agree with TRBD1. Germline trimming cut 4 bases from V and 4 bases from J; bases unmatched to any gene: 9. Germline CDR1 LGHDT, CDR2 YNNKEL (reference sequence). This CDR3 spans 16 amino acids. The CDR3 is CASSLSGQGVADTQYF. The CDR3 DNA reads as TGTGCCAGCAGCCTTTCGGGACAGGGTGTCGCAGATACGCAGTATTTT.

The gene calls are TRBV5-4 and TRBJ1-6; 9 positions agree with TRBD1. Trimming removed 4 bases from V and 10 bases from J; junction bases left unmatched: 6. The CDR3 length is 14 residues. CDR1 and CDR2 (germline): SGHNT, YYREEE (reference sequence). The CDR3 sequence: CASSRTGEISPLHF. The CDR3 region has the DNA TGTGCCAGCAGCCGGACAGGGGAAATCTCACCCCTCCACTTT.

This clonotype was picked up a small number of times. The chain combines TRBV7-3 with TRBJ1-5, with no clear D. The CDR3 has 13 residues. The V end was cut by 1 base, the J end by 7 bases, with 8 bases between. Germline CDR1 reads SGHTA; CDR2 reads FQGTGA. CDR3 bases: TGTGCCAGCAGCTTAAAATCGGGGCAGCCCCAGCATTTT. It specifies CASSLKSGQPQHF. Full variable domain (remainder filled in from reference TRBV7-3 and TRBJ1-5): GAGVSQTPSNKVTEKGKYVELRCDPISGHTALYWYRQSLGQGPEFLIYFQGTGAADDSGLPNDRFFAVRPEGSVSTLKIQRTERGDSAVYLCASSLKSGQPQHFGDGTRLSIL.

The sample holds a few counts of this clonotype. V is TRBV4-3 and J is TRBJ2-2, with D unresolved. CDR3 size: 14 residues. Germline V gives CDR1 LGHNA, CDR2 YSLEER. Between the trimmed V and J ends, which lost 0 bases and 4 bases, there was a span of 6 bases. Here the CDR3 reads CASSQDPATGELFF. For the CDR3, the DNA is TGCGCCAGCAGCCAAGATCCCGCCACCGGGGAGCTGTTTTTT.

This clonotype was detected a few times. One end of the junction fails to match germline, which may point to a read error. This sequence joins TRBV5-1 and TRBJ2-1; a weak D match, TRBD1 (5 bases). The V gene's germline CDR1 is SGHRS and CDR2 YFSETQ. The CDR3 is made up of 12 amino acids. The CDR3 reads CASSWQDKEQFF. The CDR3 DNA sequence: TGCGCCAGCAGCTGGCAGGACAAGGAGCAGTTCTTC.

This clonotype was detected only a few times. The V and J genes are TRBV19 and TRBJ2-2; 10 bases match TRBD1. Germline loops: CDR1 LNHDA, CDR2 SQIVND (reference sequence). V trimming: 8 bases; J trimming: 3 bases; junction bases outside the gene matches: 6. The CDR3 is made up of 15 amino acids. CDR3 bases: TGTGCCAGTTCGATTGACAGGGGGCACACCGGGGAGCTGTTTTTT. It translates to CASSIDRGHTGELFF.

This clonotype was seen at least ten times. The rearrangement joins TRBV20-1 to TRBJ1-5, with D unresolved. The germline CDR1 and CDR2 sequences are DFQATT and SNEGSKA (reference sequence). The CDR3 totals 12 residues. V gave up 3 bases and J gave up 9 bases, with 12 bases separating them. CDR3 in amino acids: CSASRSSMPQHF. CDR3 nucleotides: TGCAGTGCTAGCCGGAGCTCCATGCCCCAGCATTTT.

The chain employs TRBV15 and TRBJ2-6; no clear D. V gave up 7 bases and J gave up 0 bases, with 13 bases separating them. This CDR3 comprises 16 residues. Germline CDR1 is LNHNV and CDR2 is YYDKDF (reference sequence). The CDR3 DNA sequence: TGTGCCACCAAGGGCAACCCTAGCTCTGGGGCCAACGTCCTGACTTTC. Amino acids: CATKGNPSSGANVLTF. The full variable domain, rest sourced from reference TRBV15 and TRBJ2-6, is DAMVIQNPRYQVTQFGKPVTLSCSQTLNHNVMYWYQQKSSQAPKLLFHYYDKDFNNEADTPDNFQSRRPNTSFCFLDIRSPGLGDTAMYLCATKGNPSSGANVLTFGAGSRLTVL.

This clonotype is medium-sized in the sample. This sequence joins TRBV6-6 and TRBJ1-4; 7 nucleotides agree with TRBD1. Germline V lookup: CDR1 MNHNY, CDR2 SVGAGI (reference sequence). The CDR3 is 11 residues long. With 11 bases clipped from V and 10 bases from J, the junction kept 7 bases outside the gene matches. The CDR3 DNA reads TGTGCCGTTGGGACAGTTGGAAAACTGTTTTTT. Amino acid sequence: CAVGTVGKLFF.

This clonotype showed up many times. V and J are TRBV24-1 and TRBJ1-2; D gene ambiguous. CDR1 and CDR2 (germline): KGHDR, SFDVKD. The length of the CDR3 is 12 residues. Trimming took 4 bases from V and 2 from J, leaving 4 bases between them. CDR3 amino acids: CATSEGNYGYTF. CDR3 coding DNA: TGTGCCACCAGTGAAGGGAACTATGGCTACACCTTC.

This clonotype was seen a few times. Its ends do not fully match the called genes, so a read error is possible. The chain uses TRBV7-7 and TRBJ2-5; D is unclear. Germline V CDR1 and CDR2: SSHAT, FNYEAQ (reference sequence). There are 13 residues in the CDR3. The CDR3 loop reads CASSPYIQETQYF. Written as DNA, the CDR3 is TGTGCTAGCAGTCCCTACATCCAAGAGACCCAGTACTTC.

This clonotype was recorded many times. The V gene is TRBV5-1, the J gene TRBJ2-5; tentatively, D is TRBD1 (6 bases). The V gene's germline CDR1 is SGHRS and CDR2 YFSETQ. The CDR3 has 14 amino acids. The V gene lost 0 bases and the J gene lost 4 bases, with 10 bases spanning the gap. CDR3 residues: CASSLGQGLETQYF. The CDR3 DNA reads TGCGCCAGCAGCTTGGGCCAGGGGTTAGAGACCCAGTACTTC.

This clonotype was picked up many times. The genes are TRBV20-1 and TRBJ2-7; D gene ambiguous. CDR3 size: 12 residues. Trimming removed 2 bases from V and 2 bases from J, with 7 bases in between. Looked up from germline, CDR1 is DFQATT and CDR2 is SNEGSKA (reference sequence). CDR3 in DNA: TGCAGTGCTAGAACCCAGACCTACGAGCAGTACTTC. This translates into CSARTQTYEQYF.

Ten or more counts support this clonotype. The chain employs TRBV6-2 or TRBV6-3 and TRBJ1-1; D unresolved. CDR1 and CDR2 from the germline V gene are MNHEY and SVGEGT. With 5 bases removed from V and 3 bases from J, the gap between germline ends came to 7 bases. This CDR3 contains 12 residues. CDR3 amino acids: CASSSRHTEAFF. The CDR3 nucleotides read TGTGCCAGCAGTAGTCGGCACACTGAAGCTTTCTTT.

This clonotype came up many times. V usage is TRBV4-3 and J usage is TRBJ1-1, with a tentative D call TRBD1 (6 bases). Deletions cut 0 bases from V and 3 bases from J, with 17 bases between. The V gene's germline CDR1 is LGHNA and CDR2 YSLEER. There are 17 residues in the CDR3. The CDR3 loop is CASSQDPSGQRHTEAFF. For the CDR3, the DNA is TGCGCCAGCAGCCAAGATCCTTCAGGACAGCGACACACTGAAGCTTTCTTT.

The rearrangement joins TRBV24-1 to TRBJ1-4; D remains ambiguous. The germline V and J ends were trimmed by 4 bases and 12 bases, with 17 bases remaining between them. CDR1 and CDR2 (germline): KGHDR, SFDVKD. This CDR3 comprises 14 residues. CDR3 coding DNA: TGTGCCACCAGTGACCCCCCGGACGGCGGGGAACTGTTTTTT. Protein: CATSDPPDGGELFF.

This clonotype showed up many times. The CDR3 loop is CASSFDTTNEKLFF. In nucleotides, the CDR3 is TGTGCCAGCAGCTTCGACACAACTAATGAAAAACTGTTTTTT. The chain is built from TRBV3-1 and TRBJ1-4; D not certain. Trimming cost V 5 bases and J 0 bases, with 7 bases left between them. CDR3 length equals 14 residues. Per the germline V gene, CDR1 is LGHDT and CDR2 is YNNKEL (reference sequence).

This clonotype was seen many times. The CDR3 DNA reads as TGTGCCAGCACCCATGATATCGGGGAGGCCAACGTCCTGACTTTC. It codes for CASTHDIGEANVLTF. The V gene is TRBV7-2, the J gene TRBJ2-6; possibly TRBD2 for D (5 bases). Germline V lookup: CDR1 SGHTA, CDR2 FQGNSA. The CDR3 is 15 residues long. V lost 7 bases and J 6 bases, leaving 16 bases between the germline ends.

This sequence joins TRBV3-1 and TRBJ2-5; possibly TRBD2 for D (6 bases). Trimming took 3 bases from V and 0 from J, leaving 17 bases between them. The CDR3 sequence is 17 residues long. Looked up from germline, CDR1 is LGHDT and CDR2 is YNNKEL (reference sequence). CDR3 loop: CASSQIVSGSYQETQYF. CDR3 nucleotide sequence: TGTGCCAGCAGCCAGATTGTTTCCGGGAGCTACCAAGAGACCCAGTACTTC.